This TCR beta chain was profiled in a study of human T cells and chemical hapten exposure. Time point in this sample: patch test 1, 2 weeks after DPC sensitization. Treatment of the sample: therapeutic diphenylcyclopropenone sensitization with weekly scalp DPC. TCRdb analysed the RACE reads with MiXCR anew, one entry per CDR3 protein. The profile shows roughly 180,000 distinct CDR3 sequences, approximately 15% of them singletons. Germline CDR1 is SGHRS and CDR2 is YFSETQ. With V trimmed by 4 bases and J by 3 bases, 3 bases remained unmatched. CDR3 size: 13 residues. This clonotype was detected only a few times.

This specimen consisted of whole blood, obtained in connection with sensitization to the hapten diphenylcyclopropenone (DPC). This chain links TRBV5-1 with TRBJ2-7; 8 bases align to TRBD1. This receptor was identified in a woman in her 30s with alopecia areata. Some clones in this sample may be carry-over from other donors' samples. The CDR3 is CASSADRVYEQYF. CDR3 coding DNA: TGCGCCAGCAGCGCGGACAGGGTCTACGAGCAGTACTTC.